Below are 3 T cell receptor beta chains sequenced from a single sample in a study of post-analysis software for immune sequencing data. Notes on the study in general: Patients used several TRBV segments, including TRBV5-6, TRBV5-1 and TRBV20-1, more often than controls.

TCR beta cDNA libraries had unique molecular identifiers. In TCRdb, the PCR reads were re-called with MiXCR into one record per CDR3 protein. The profile shows about 820,000 distinct CDR3 sequences, under 70% of them singletons. These receptors are not linked to any known antigen. Specimen: blood. The receptors were sampled from a girl aged 10-17 years with multiple sclerosis.

The sample holds a few counts of this clonotype. The chain recombines TRBV5-1 with TRBJ2-3; 7 nucleotides line up with TRBD2. Germline V gives CDR1 SGHRS, CDR2 YFSETQ. V shed 4 bases, J shed 5 bases, and the junction held 10 bases outside the gene matches. The CDR3 sequence is 15 residues long. The CDR3 here is CASSRFTSAIDTQYF. The DNA for the CDR3 is TGCGCCAGCAGCCGGTTTACTAGCGCGATAGATACGCAGTATTTT.

The chain carries TRBV6-5 and TRBJ1-2; TRBD1 might be the D (6 bases). Trimming cost V 2 bases and J 7 bases, with 14 bases left between them. Germline V gene sequence: CDR1 MNHEY, CDR2 SVGAGI. This CDR3 region has 14 residues. The chain's CDR3 is CASSYGGSPAGYTF. The CDR3 coding sequence is TGTGCCAGCAGTTACGGGGGCTCACCGGCTGGCTACACCTTC.

This sequence joins TRBV18 and TRBJ2-3; 10 nucleotides agree with TRBD1. The CDR3 loop spans 15 amino acids. Germline CDR1 KGHSH, CDR2 LQKENI. The J segment lost 3 bases and the V segment lost 2 bases, leaving 2 bases of the junction unmatched. CDR3 sequence: CASSPGQGVTDTQYF. The DNA for the CDR3 is TGTGCCAGCTCACCAGGACAGGGGGTAACAGATACGCAGTATTTT.